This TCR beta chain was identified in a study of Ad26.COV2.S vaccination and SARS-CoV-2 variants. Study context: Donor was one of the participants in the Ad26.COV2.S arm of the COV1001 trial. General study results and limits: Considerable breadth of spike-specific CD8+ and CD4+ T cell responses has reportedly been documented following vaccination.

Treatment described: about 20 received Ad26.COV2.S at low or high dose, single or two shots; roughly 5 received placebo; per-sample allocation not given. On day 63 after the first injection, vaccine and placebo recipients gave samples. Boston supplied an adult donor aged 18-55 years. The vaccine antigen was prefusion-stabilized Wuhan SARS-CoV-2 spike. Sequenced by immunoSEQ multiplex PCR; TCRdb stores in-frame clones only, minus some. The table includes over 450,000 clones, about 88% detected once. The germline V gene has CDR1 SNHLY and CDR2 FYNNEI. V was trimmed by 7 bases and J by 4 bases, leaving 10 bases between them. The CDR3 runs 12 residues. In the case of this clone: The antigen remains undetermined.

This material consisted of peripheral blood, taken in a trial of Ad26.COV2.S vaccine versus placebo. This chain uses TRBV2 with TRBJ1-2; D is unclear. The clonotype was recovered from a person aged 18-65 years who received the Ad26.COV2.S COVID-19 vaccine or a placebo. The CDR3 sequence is CASKPRRYGYTF. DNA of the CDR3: TGTGCCAGCAAGCCGAGGCGCTATGGCTACACCTTC.